These T cell receptor beta chains were read from a single sample in a study of a mutant IDH1 vaccine in newly diagnosed glioma. Assay used: immunoSEQ multiplex PCR; TCRdb lists only in-frame clones, some missing. The sample shows tens of thousands of clones, roughly four fifths of them seen only once. The material sequenced was PBMCs, taken from a glioma patient treated with radiotherapy, temozolomide or both. Receptors were obtained from a man aged 25-45 years with glioma. Both conserved end residues are part of each CDR3. A D gene is named only where the DNA matches it firmly. A clone size is listed for some rows: how often the clone was seen (once, few, many), or a class if it is expanded.

TRBJ2-3,-,TRBV20-1,-,TGCAGTGCTAGGCAGGGTGATACGCAGTATTTT,CSARQGDTQYF
TRBJ2-7,few,TRBV6-1,TRBD1,TGTGCCACCCTACTGACAGGGCCCACCTACGAGCAGTACTTC,CATLLTGPTYEQYF
TRBJ1-1,-,TRBV15,TRBD1,TGTGCCACCAGCAGAGATGACAGGGTAGCTGAAGCTTTCTTT,CATSRDDRVAEAFF
TRBJ2-3,-,TRBV7-8,-,TGTGCCAGCAGCTCCAAGACCGCCTCAGATACGCAGTATTTT,CASSSKTASDTQYF
TRBJ1-5,few,TRBV19,TRBD1,TGTGCCAGTAGTGGCACGACAGGGATCCAGCCCCAGCATTTT,CASSGTTGIQPQHF
TRBJ2-1,-,TRBV5-6,-,TGTGCCAGCAGCTTGGCCGACGTTAGCTCCTACAATGAGCAGTTCTTC,CASSLADVSSYNEQFF
TRBJ1-1,-,TRBV6-6,-,TGTGCCAGCAGTTACATTAGGGGGTATGCCACTGAAGCTTTCTTT,CASSYIRGYATEAFF
TRBJ1-5,-,TRBV7-6,TRBD1,TGTGCCAGCAGCAGAGGAGGGGGCCGGCAGGATCAGCCCCAGCATTTT,CASSRGGGRQDQPQHF
TRBJ1-4,-,TRBV5-6,-,TGTGCCAGCAGCTCGACAACGGGTAGGGAGGGCGGTGAAAAACTGTTTTTT,CASSSTTGREGGEKLFF
TRBJ1-2,-,TRBV5-1,TRBD1,TGCGCCAGCAGCAACCTAACAGGGGGCTATGGCTACACCTTC,CASSNLTGGYGYTF
TRBJ1-1,-,TRBV5-1,-,TGCGCCAGCAGCTTATCTCAGGACGGGTCTGAAGCTTTCTTT,CASSLSQDGSEAFF
TRBJ2-2,-,TRBV5-6,TRBD1,TGTGCCAGCAGCTTGGGGACAGGGACCGGGGAGCTGTTTTTT,CASSLGTGTGELFF
TRBJ1-1,-,TRBV28,-,TGTGCCAGCAGTTTATCACGTCGGGGGAACACTGAAGCTTTCTTT,CASSLSRRGNTEAFF
TRBJ2-7,-,TRBV27,TRBD1,TGTGCCAGCAGCCGGACAGGGGAAAGAGGCTACGAGCAGTACTTC,CASSRTGERGYEQYF
TRBJ1-5,-,TRBV7-7,-,TGTGCCAGCAGCTTAGGTACCGGCCAGCCCCAGCATTTT,CASSLGTGQPQHF
TRBJ2-7,-,TRBV28,-,TGTGCCACCTCTCGGACATCCCGAGGGTACGAGCAGTACTTC,CATSRTSRGYEQYF
TRBJ2-3,-,TRBV29-1,TRBD1,TGCAGCGTTGAAATTTTGGGACAGGGCACAGATACGCAGTATTTT,CSVEILGQGTDTQYF
TRBJ2-7,once,TRBV7-2,TRBD2,TGTGCCAGCAGCTCTCGACTAGCGGGAGGATACGAGCAGTACTTC,CASSSRLAGGYEQYF
TRBJ2-5,once,TRBV30,-,TGTGCCTGGAGCAGGGGAGGGTTACGAGAGACCCAGTACTTC,CAWSRGGLRETQYF
TRBJ2-3,-,TRBV29-1,-,TGCAGCGTTGGGTCAGGGTTCACAGATACGCAGTATTTT,CSVGSGFTDTQYF
TRBJ1-4,-,TRBV27,-,TGTGCCAGCAGTGAATCCGGTCTGCCTGAAAAACTGTTTTTT,CASSESGLPEKLFF
TRBJ2-1,few,TRBV7-9,-,TGTGCCAGCATGTGGAGCTCCTACAATGAGCAGTTCTTC,CASMWSSYNEQFF
TRBJ1-1,-,TRBV6-5,-,TGTGCCAGCAGTTACACGCCGCGGGGGAAGAACACTGAAGCTTTCTTT,CASSYTPRGKNTEAFF
TRBJ2-2,few,TRBV5-4,TRBD2,TGTGCCAGCAGAAATCCCCTAGCGGGGGGGCGTGGCGGGGAGCTGTTTTTT,CASRNPLAGGRGGELFF
TRBJ1-1,-,TRBV4-1,-,TGCGCCAGCAGCCAAGAGGGGGGAAGAAAGAACACTGAAGCTTTCTTT,CASSQEGGRKNTEAFF
TRBJ2-2,-,TRBV5-1,TRBD2,TGCGCCAGCAACGTGGGGACTAGCGACGGGGAGCTGTTTTTT,CASNVGTSDGELFF
TRBJ2-1,once,TRBV5-1,-,TGCGCCAGCAGCTTGACTCCTATGAATGAGCAGTTCTTC,CASSLTPMNEQFF
TRBJ1-5,-,TRBV18,-,TGTGCCAGCTCACCACCAGGGGAGAGGGGCAATCAGCCCCAGCATTTT,CASSPPGERGNQPQHF
TRBJ2-7,-,TRBV19,-,TGTGCCAGTAGTGCAGGGTGGACGTCCTACGAGCAGTACTTC,CASSAGWTSYEQYF
TRBJ2-7,-,TRBV11-3,TRBD1,TGTGCCAGCAGCTTCTACAGGGGCTACGAGCAGTACTTC,CASSFYRGYEQYF
TRBJ1-2,-,TRBV5-1,TRBD1,TGCGCCAGCAGCCCGTCACCGGGACAGGGAGGAGATGGCTACACCTTC,CASSPSPGQGGDGYTF
TRBJ2-7,-,TRBV27,-,TGTGCCAGCAGTCTTATGAACGACGGAGAGCAGTACTTC,CASSLMNDGEQYF
TRBJ1-5,-,TRBV7-8,TRBD1,TGTGCCAGCAGCCCGTATACAGGGGGCCGTTCGAATAGCAATCAGCCCCAGCATTTT,CASSPYTGGRSNSNQPQHF
TRBJ2-5,-,TRBV7-2,-,TGTGCCAGCAGCTTAAACCAGGGTCACCAAGAGACCCAGTACTTC,CASSLNQGHQETQYF
TRBJ1-1,-,TRBV28,-,TGTGCCAGCAGTCCGCTTTATAGGGGGAACACTGAAGCTTTCTTT,CASSPLYRGNTEAFF
TRBJ2-7,-,TRBV28,-,TGTGCCAGCAGTCCCGGGACAAAAAGCGGGGAGCAGTACTTC,CASSPGTKSGEQYF
TRBJ2-1,-,TRBV18,TRBD1,TGTGCCAGCTCACTACAGGGGCGAATCAATGAGCAGTTCTTC,CASSLQGRINEQFF
TRBJ1-2,-,TRBV7-9,-,TGTGCCAGCAGCCAAGGAGCCTATGGCTACACCTTC,CASSQGAYGYTF
TRBJ2-2,-,TRBV27,-,TGTGCCAGCAGTCCGTCCGGGACACCGAACACCGGGGAGCTGTTTTTT,CASSPSGTPNTGELFF
TRBJ1-3,-,TRBV30,-,TGTGCCTGGACCAGGGGAGAAAACACCATATATTTT,CAWTRGENTIYF
TRBJ1-1,-,TRBV5-1,-,TGCGCCAGCAGCTTGTGGACAAACACTGAAGCTTTCTTT,CASSLWTNTEAFF
TRBJ2-7,-,TRBV6-5,TRBD1,TGTGCCAGCAGTTACTCAGGCAGGGGGTTCTACGAGCAGTACTTC,CASSYSGRGFYEQYF
TRBJ1-5,-,TRBV7-8,-,TGTGCCAGCAGCTTAGGTGATGTGGAGGAGCAGCCCCAGCATTTT,CASSLGDVEEQPQHF
TRBJ1-5,-,TRBV27,TRBD1,TGTGCCAGCAAAGATCCGGGACAGGGGAACGACCAGCCCCAGCATTTT,CASKDPGQGNDQPQHF